The 32 T cell receptor beta chains presented below share a single source sample, sequenced in a study of beta chain features in type 1 diabetes. Isolated RNA was reverse transcribed in full, so expressed TCRB transcripts were sequenced. Generated by immunoSEQ multiplex PCR, the TCRdb table keeps only in-frame clones and is missing some. Seen here are 300,000 or so clones, around 9% observed once, and the top ten hold around 1%. Study results and limitations: Significant though moderate, a shortening of TCRB CDR3s appeared in all four CD4+ subsets of Type 1 diabetes patients.

These receptors' targets are unknown. Sequencing used central memory CD4+ T cells from blood. These receptors all stem from a man younger than 45 with type 1 diabetes.

This clone was seen a few times. The gene calls are TRBV6-5 and TRBJ1-5, with D maybe TRBD1 (5 bases). From germline, CDR1 is MNHEY and CDR2 SVGAGI. The CDR3 has 13 amino acids. V shed 6 bases and J shed 4 bases, with 10 bases lying between them. CDR3 protein: CASRSGGNQPQHF. DNA of the CDR3: TGTGCCAGCAGGTCCGGGGGGAATCAGCCCCAGCATTTT.

This clone has only a few counts. Other DNA sequences in the same sample also yield this CDR3. J is TRBJ2-7 and V is TRBV18; tentative D call: TRBD1 (5 bases). Germline CDR1 is KGHSH and CDR2 is LQKENI. The V end lost 2 bases, the J end lost 4 bases, and 6 bases lay between the germline ends. There are 12 residues in the CDR3. The CDR3 nucleotides read TGTGCCAGCTCACCAGACAGTTACGAGCAGTACTTC. This gives the protein CASSPDSYEQYF.

V and J are TRBV9 and TRBJ1-5; tentatively, D is TRBD1 (6 bases). V dropped 3 bases and J dropped 0 bases, with 10 bases sitting between them. This CDR3 comprises 15 residues. Germline CDR1 is SGDLS and CDR2 is YYNGEE. The CDR3 is CASSGGGNSNQPQHF. The CDR3 DNA follows: TGTGCCAGCAGCGGCGGGGGCAATAGCAATCAGCCCCAGCATTTT.

This clone showed up just a few times. The V and J genes are TRBV6-5 and TRBJ1-4; no clear D gene. The CDR3 contains 13 residues. CDR1 and CDR2 from the germline V gene are MNHEY and SVGAGI. Trimming removed 6 bases from V and 4 bases from J, with 9 bases in between. DNA for the CDR3: TGTGCCAGCAGCCAGCGGATTAATGAAAAACTGTTTTTT. As protein: CASSQRINEKLFF.

The V and J genes are TRBV11-2 and TRBJ1-2; TRBD1 might be the D (6 bases). The V end lost 5 bases, the J end lost 8 bases, and 15 bases lay between the germline ends. CDR1 and CDR2 from the germline V gene are SGHAT and FQNNGV. The CDR3 is 13 residues long. Here the CDR3 DNA reads TGTGCCAGCAGCCTTGGGGGGCTGGCGGGCTACACCTTC. Its protein is CASSLGGLAGYTF. Combining the CDR3 with reference TRBV11-2 and TRBJ1-2 gives the whole variable domain EAGVAQSPRYKIIEKRQSVAFWCNPISGHATLYWYQQILGQGPKLLIQFQNNGVVDDSQLPKDRFSAERLKGVDSTLKIQPAKLEDSAVYLCASSLGGLAGYTFGSGTRLTVV.

The chain couples TRBV5-1 to TRBJ2-5; D is perhaps TRBD1 (5 bases). Trimming stripped 4 bases from V and 5 bases from J, with 15 bases between. The CDR3 covers 14 residues. Germline CDR1 is SGHRS and CDR2 is YFSETQ. The DNA for the CDR3 is TGCGCCAGCAGCACAGGTCCCTCCCACGAGACCCAGTACTTC. It codes for CASSTGPSHETQYF.

This clone was seen a few times. The genes are TRBV7-9 and TRBJ2-3; TRBD2 matches at 8 bases. J lost 2 bases, V lost 2 bases, and 6 bases had no gene match. Germline assignment: CDR1 SEHNR and CDR2 FQNEAQ (reference sequence). CDR3 length equals 16 residues. Here the CDR3 DNA reads TGTGCCAGCAGCTTATGGTCTAGCGGGTCCACAGATACGCAGTATTTT. Protein sequence: CASSLWSSGSTDTQYF.

J is TRBJ2-1 and V is TRBV5-1; 10 nucleotides align to TRBD2. The germline gives CDR1 SGHRS, CDR2 YFSETQ. This CDR3 comprises 17 residues. J gave up 4 bases and V 3 bases, and 10 bases lay outside the gene matches. Here the CDR3 DNA reads TGCGCCAGCAGCTCGAATGAGGGGACTAGCGAATACAATGAGCAGTTCTTC. Protein sequence: CASSSNEGTSEYNEQFF.

This clone was picked up a small number of times. An end of the junction does not agree with germline; a read error may underlie this. The chain links TRBV6-1 to TRBJ2-1; 12 bases fit TRBD2. The CDR3 has 17 amino acids. Germline V gene data show CDR1 as MNHNS and CDR2 as SASEGT. The CDR3 DNA reads TGTGCCATCAGTGAGTCGACTCGGACTAGCGGGGACAATGAGCAGTTCTTC. Translating it yields CAISESTRTSGDNEQFF.

The gene calls are TRBV18 and TRBJ2-7; TRBD2 is a possible D gene (5 bases). The CDR3 has 14 amino acids. V lost 3 bases and J 7 bases, leaving 16 bases between the germline ends. Germline V lookup: CDR1 KGHSH, CDR2 LQKENI. The CDR3 DNA reads as TGTGCCAGCTCACCTCACGAGGGATCGGGGGAGCAGTACTTC. It is translated as CASSPHEGSGEQYF.

This clone was found a few times. The J gene is TRBJ2-2, the V gene TRBV7-2; D perhaps matches TRBD1 (5 bases). The CDR3 covers 15 residues. V lost 5 bases to trimming and J lost 0 bases, with 10 bases between them. Per germline, CDR1 SGHTA and CDR2 FQGNSA. CDR3 protein: CASSRQTANTGELFF. The CDR3 region has the DNA TGTGCCAGCAGCCGACAGACCGCGAACACCGGGGAGCTGTTTTTT.

This chain joins TRBV5-1 and TRBJ2-7; TRBD2 matches at 7 bases. With 0 bases clipped from V and 4 bases from J, the junction kept 4 bases outside the gene matches. The CDR3 is 14 amino acids. Per the germline V gene, CDR1 is SGHRS and CDR2 is YFSETQ. The CDR3 sequence is CASSLEEREYEQYF. The CDR3 DNA is TGCGCCAGCAGCTTGGAGGAGCGGGAATACGAGCAGTACTTC.

Details on this clone: Other DNA sequences in the same sample also yield this CDR3. The chain combines TRBV18 with TRBJ2-1; 7 bases align to TRBD1. V gave up 2 bases and J gave up 0 bases; unmatched junction bases: 4. Germline V gene sequence: CDR1 KGHSH, CDR2 LQKENI. The CDR3 length is 16 residues. The CDR3 here is CASSPGTDSSYNEQFF. DNA for the CDR3: TGTGCCAGCTCACCAGGGACAGACAGCTCCTACAATGAGCAGTTCTTC.

This clone was counted many times. The chain uses TRBV2 and TRBJ2-5, with D tentatively TRBD1 (5 bases). The CDR3 totals 11 residues. Germline loops: CDR1 SNHLY, CDR2 FYNNEI. V lost 7 bases and J 4 bases, leaving 7 bases between the germline ends. CDR3 sequence reads: CASKGVETQYF. In DNA, the CDR3 is TGTGCCAGCAAAGGGGTAGAGACCCAGTACTTC. Variable domain in full (rest from reference TRBV2 and TRBJ2-5): EPEVTQTPSHQVTQMGQEVILRCVPISNHLYFYWYRQILGQKVEFLVSFYNNEISEKSEIFDDQFSVERPDGSNFTLKIRSTKLEDSAMYFCASKGVETQYFGPGTRLLVL.

This clone was found a few times. V gene TRBV30 combines with J gene TRBJ1-2; D is perhaps TRBD1 (5 bases). Germline lookup yields CDR1 GTSNPN and CDR2 SVGIG (reference sequence). Trimming removed 7 bases at V and 3 bases at J, with 15 bases between. This CDR3 comprises 13 residues. CDR3 loop: CASQRGTDYGYTF. The CDR3 DNA sequence: TGTGCCTCGCAGAGAGGGACCGACTATGGCTACACCTTC.

This clone was seen ten or more times. In the same sample, other DNA sequences code for this CDR3. The CDR3, as DNA: TGTGCCAGCAGCCTCCGGGGGCTCTCTCTCTACGAGCAGTACTTC. This sequence encodes CASSLRGLSLYEQYF. The V and J genes are TRBV7-2 and TRBJ2-7; TRBD1 or TRBD2 may be the D gene (6 bases each). V was clipped by 5 bases and J by 3 bases, with 17 bases between them. Germline V CDR1 and CDR2: SGHTA, FQGNSA. This CDR3 region has 15 residues.

This clone was observed at least ten times. The rearrangement uses TRBV4-2 and TRBJ2-7; D call uncertain. The V and J ends lost 1 base and 8 bases respectively, with 12 bases between them. From germline, CDR1 is LGHNA and CDR2 YNFKEQ. The CDR3 loop spans 13 amino acids. This chain's CDR3 is CASSQGGEAKQYF. The CDR3 DNA reads TGTGCCAGCAGCCAAGGAGGAGAGGCGAAGCAGTACTTC.

This chain joins TRBV10-3 and TRBJ1-4, with 10 bases matching TRBD1. Germline loops: CDR1 ENHRY, CDR2 SYGVKD. This CDR3 is 16 amino acids long. V dropped 5 bases and J dropped 8; count of bases not matched to a gene: 11. CDR3 sequence: CAISYTRQGAEEKLFF. CDR3 nucleotide sequence: TGTGCCATCAGTTATACCAGACAGGGGGCAGAGGAAAAACTGTTTTTT.

The chain joins TRBV14 to TRBJ2-7, with D tentatively TRBD2 (5 bases). This CDR3 contains 15 residues. Trimming took 0 bases from V and 3 from J, leaving 12 bases between them. Germline values: CDR1 SGHDN, CDR2 FVKESK. The CDR3 nucleotides are TGTGCCAGCAGCCAAGATTCCACTAGGAACTACGAGCAGTACTTC. This gives the protein CASSQDSTRNYEQYF.

The genes are TRBV2 and TRBJ2-1, with D tentatively TRBD1 (5 bases). The CDR3 has 13 residues. Germline CDR1 reads SNHLY; CDR2 reads FYNNEI. Trimming left V 4 bases short and J 6 bases short, with 10 bases between. This CDR3 reads CASSVDSANEQFF. For the CDR3, the DNA is TGTGCCAGCAGTGTCGACAGTGCCAATGAGCAGTTCTTC. Full variable domain (rest looked up from reference TRBV2 and TRBJ2-1): EPEVTQTPSHQVTQMGQEVILRCVPISNHLYFYWYRQILGQKVEFLVSFYNNEISEKSEIFDDQFSVERPDGSNFTLKIRSTKLEDSAMYFCASSVDSANEQFFGPGTRLTVL.

The V gene is TRBV7-2, the J gene TRBJ2-6, with D possibly TRBD1 on 6 matching bases. Germline V lookup: CDR1 SGHTA, CDR2 FQGNSA. The CDR3 has 15 amino acids. The germline V and J ends were trimmed by 6 bases and 4 bases, with 13 bases remaining between them. This CDR3 reads CASSTQGTGANVLTF. The CDR3 DNA sequence: TGTGCCAGCAGTACTCAGGGGACAGGGGCCAACGTCCTGACTTTC.

The chain combines TRBV4-3 with TRBJ1-1; weak D call: TRBD1 (5 bases). V lost 0 bases and J lost 6, with 14 bases in between. The CDR3 runs to 15 residues. CDR1 and CDR2 from the germline V gene are LGHNA and YSLEER. The CDR3 DNA reads TGCGCCAGCAGCCAAGATTGGGGCCAGGTTGCTGAAGCTTTCTTT. Amino acid sequence: CASSQDWGQVAEAFF.

This clone was seen at least ten times. This chain links TRBV29-1 with TRBJ2-1; TRBD1 is a possible D gene (6 bases). The germline V and J ends were trimmed by 6 bases and 8 bases, with 14 bases remaining between them. From germline, CDR1 is SQVTM and CDR2 ANQGSEA. The CDR3 loop spans 12 amino acids. The CDR3 here is CSVGHRGHEQFF. The CDR3 bases are TGCAGCGTGGGACACCGGGGCCATGAGCAGTTCTTC.

This chain connects TRBV4-3 to TRBJ2-7; D may match TRBD1 or TRBD2 (5 bases each). The CDR3 loop spans 14 amino acids. Trimming took off 4 bases at V and 1 base at J, with 11 bases between the two ends. The germline V gene has CDR1 LGHNA and CDR2 YSLEER. DNA of the CDR3: TGCGCCAGCAGCCGCGACGGGGCTTCCTACGAGCAGTACTTC. Its translation: CASSRDGASYEQYF.

The chain employs TRBV7-2 and TRBJ1-4, with D tentatively TRBD1 (5 bases). The ends were cut back, 2 bases at V and 4 bases at J, with 11 bases in the middle. Looked up from germline, CDR1 is SGHTA and CDR2 is FQGNSA. This CDR3 has 15 amino acids. This CDR3 reads CASSLSSRVNEKLFF. The CDR3 DNA is TGTGCCAGCAGCTTATCTTCCAGGGTTAATGAAAAACTGTTTTTT.

V and J are TRBV28 and TRBJ2-2; perhaps D is TRBD1 or TRBD2 (5 bases each). With 2 bases removed from V and 4 bases from J, the gap between germline ends came to 17 bases. Germline assignment: CDR1 MDHEN and CDR2 SYDVKM. There are 17 residues in the CDR3. Written as DNA, the CDR3 is TGTGCCAGCAGTTTAAGTTTTCTGGGGGTAGGCACCGGGGAGCTGTTTTTT. This translates into CASSLSFLGVGTGELFF.

The chain couples TRBV6-5 to TRBJ2-3, with TRBD1 matching over 10 bases. Germline V gene lookup returns CDR1 MNHEY and CDR2 SVGAGI. This CDR3 comprises 15 residues. V lost 5 bases, J lost 3 bases, and 5 bases stayed unmatched. The CDR3 DNA follows: TGTGCCAGCAGTCTGGACAGGGGGGGGACAGATACGCAGTATTTT. Its protein product is CASSLDRGGTDTQYF.

This clone appeared a few times. The chain couples TRBV19 to TRBJ2-7, with D perhaps matching TRBD1 or TRBD2 (8 bases each). From germline, CDR1 is LNHDA and CDR2 SQIVND (reference sequence). Trimming cost V 6 bases and J 5 bases, with 23 bases left between them. The CDR3 is 16 residues long. The CDR3 nucleotides read TGTGCCAGTAGCCCAGGGGGCCTAGCGGGTATGAACGAGCAGTACTTC. The encoded protein is CASSPGGLAGMNEQYF.

V usage is TRBV4-3 and J usage is TRBJ2-3; D might be TRBD2 (6 bases). With 4 bases removed from V and 0 bases from J, the gap between germline ends came to 14 bases. This CDR3 contains 16 residues. Germline V gene data show CDR1 as LGHNA and CDR2 as YSLEER. The CDR3 DNA sequence: TGCGCCAGCAGCCGCGGATCAGGACTAAGCACAGATACGCAGTATTTT. Its protein is CASSRGSGLSTDTQYF.

The chain carries TRBV28 and TRBJ2-5; D is unresolved. Trimming left V 2 bases short and J 2 bases short, with 12 bases between. Looked up from germline, CDR1 is MDHEN and CDR2 is SYDVKM. The CDR3 loop spans 15 amino acids. The CDR3 DNA follows: TGTGCCAGCAGTTTAGGTGGCAGACAACAAGAGACCCAGTACTTC. Translation: CASSLGGRQQETQYF.

This clone appeared a few times. The V call is TRBV9, the J call TRBJ1-2; the match to TRBD1 covers 8 bases. Trimming took 4 bases from V and 5 from J; bases not matched to a gene: 10. CDR1 and CDR2 (germline): SGDLS, YYNGEE. The CDR3 is 15 residues long. The CDR3 sequence: CASSPQTGDRYGYTF. CDR3 sequence (DNA): TGTGCCAGCAGCCCTCAGACAGGGGATAGGTATGGCTACACCTTC.

This clone turned up a few times. The rearrangement links TRBV14 to TRBJ2-1; 10 nucleotides agree with TRBD2. The CDR3 runs to 15 residues. Germline V gene sequence: CDR1 SGHDN, CDR2 FVKESK. Losses at the gene ends were 2 bases for V and 6 bases for J; bases not matched to a gene: 4. The CDR3 DNA is TGTGCCAGCAGCCAACTCGGACTAGCGGCCAATGAGCAGTTCTTC. This codes for CASSQLGLAANEQFF.